This entry describes one TCR beta chain. The target antigen is unknown. V lost 8 bases, J lost 10 bases, and 9 bases stayed unmatched. The CDR3 contains 13 residues. From germline, CDR1 is LNHDA and CDR2 SQIVND (reference sequence). This sample was taken from a study of identical twins. Study-level findings and limits: Researchers reported weaker excess twin sharing in beta out-of-frame sequences. Findings depended on cross-sectional statistics rather than tracking the same donors.

TCRdb independently ran MiXCR on the 5' RACE reads; one entry per CDR3 protein. The repertoire holds fewer than 550,000 distinct CDR3 sequences, with 15% as singletons. These same records also appear under a second study, on yellow fever vaccine responses in identical twins.

The chain links TRBV19 to TRBJ2-1, with 9 bases aligning to TRBD1. What was sequenced was CD4+ T cells sorted from blood. The TCR comes from a woman between 18 and 30 years old in good health. The CDR3 reads CASAGTGYEEQFF. CDR3 nucleotides: TGTGCCAGTGCCGGGACAGGGTATGAAGAGCAGTTCTTC. The full variable domain, with the rest looked up from reference TRBV19 and TRBJ2-1, is DGGITQSPKYLFRKEGQNVTLSCEQNLNHDAMYWYRQDPGQGLRLIYYSQIVNDFQKGDIAEGYSVSREKKESFPLTVTSAQKNPTAFYLCASAGTGYEEQFFGPGTRLTVL.